Shown below are 27 T cell receptor beta chains from a single sample sequenced in a study of blood T cell repertoires in COVID-19. Assay: immunoSEQ multiplex PCR; the TCRdb copy retains only in-frame clones and omits some. The top ten hold approximately 7.9% of the sample, which has about 120,000 clones, 75% to 90% seen once. Sequenced input: peripheral blood. Every receptor here comes from a man aged 65-85 years with acute or convalescent COVID-19.

The V and J genes are TRBV10-3 and TRBJ2-2, with D tentatively TRBD1 (6 bases). The germline V and J ends were trimmed by 6 bases and 0 bases, with 11 bases remaining between them. The CDR3 is 15 amino acids. The germline V gene has CDR1 ENHRY and CDR2 SYGVKD. CDR3 residues: CAIRGQPANTGELFF. The CDR3 nucleotides are TGTGCCATCAGAGGACAGCCTGCGAACACCGGGGAGCTGTTTTTT.

Turning to this clone: This same CDR3 is encoded by further DNA sequences in the sample. V is TRBV7-9 and J is TRBJ1-1; 8 bases agree with TRBD1. From germline, CDR1 is SEHNR and CDR2 FQNEAQ (reference sequence). There are 14 residues in the CDR3. V gave up 5 bases and J gave up 1 base; unmatched junction bases: 3. The CDR3 DNA sequence: TGTGCCAGCAGCCTAGGACAGGGGAACACTGAAGCTTTCTTT. Residues: CASSLGQGNTEAFF.

The chain uses TRBV10-3 and TRBJ2-7; 8 bases fit TRBD1. This CDR3 comprises 16 residues. Per germline, CDR1 ENHRY and CDR2 SYGVKD. The V segment lost 4 bases and the J segment 0 bases; nucleotides outside the gene matches: 8. CDR3 nucleotides: TGTGCCATCAGTGGTACCCGACAGGGGTTCTCCTACGAGCAGTACTTC. It specifies CAISGTRQGFSYEQYF.

There are a few counts of this clone. This chain uses TRBV28 with TRBJ2-3; no reliable D call. The CDR3 is 12 amino acids. V lost 4 bases and J 7 bases, leaving 9 bases between the germline ends. CDR1 and CDR2 (germline): MDHEN, SYDVKM. The CDR3 protein is CASSSQLNTQYF. CDR3 coding DNA: TGTGCCAGCAGTTCACAATTAAATACGCAGTATTTT.

Concerning this clone itself: It is unclear where the CDR3 begins or ends on the DNA, so no DNA is shown, and the CDR3 is as TCRdb lists it. The CDR3: CASSDRVGSGANVPTF. The chain is built from TRBV5-1 and TRBJ2-6; the tabulated D call, TRBD1, remains unverified against the DNA. The V gene's germline CDR1 is SGHRS and CDR2 YFSETQ. The CDR3 is 16 amino acids long, termini counted.

This clone has a handful of counts. J is TRBJ2-5 and V is TRBV5-1, with 7 nucleotides matching TRBD1. J was trimmed by 5 bases and V by 4 bases; bases with no gene match: 14. CDR1 and CDR2 from the germline V gene are SGHRS and YFSETQ. CDR3 length: 16 amino acids. CDR3 bases: TGCGCCAGCAGCGACGGGCCACAGGGGATCCGGGAGACCCAGTACTTC. It encodes CASSDGPQGIRETQYF.

The rearrangement links TRBV18 to TRBJ1-2, with D possibly matching TRBD1 (5 bases). This CDR3 has 13 amino acids. V lost 3 bases and J lost 6, with 11 bases in between. Per germline, CDR1 KGHSH and CDR2 LQKENI. This CDR3 reads CASSPSQGDGYTF. The CDR3 region has the DNA TGTGCCAGCTCACCTTCGCAGGGTGATGGCTACACCTTC.

The chain joins TRBV5-1 to TRBJ2-7; 9 nucleotides agree with TRBD1. Germline loops: CDR1 SGHRS, CDR2 YFSETQ. The CDR3 spans 18 residues. The V segment lost 0 bases and the J segment 0 bases; nucleotides outside the gene matches: 10. The CDR3 sequence is CASSLVGTGTSSSYEQYF. The CDR3 DNA sequence: TGCGCCAGCAGCTTGGTTGGGACAGGGACATCGAGCTCCTACGAGCAGTACTTC.

The chain couples TRBV5-6 to TRBJ2-1, with 10 bases identical to TRBD1. CDR3 length equals 14 residues. J gave up 7 bases and V 0 bases, and 1 base lay outside the gene matches. Germline lookup yields CDR1 SGHDT and CDR2 YYEEEE. The CDR3 loop reads CASSLEGQGNEQFF. The CDR3 DNA reads as TGTGCCAGCAGCTTGGAGGGACAGGGGAATGAGCAGTTCTTC. Supplemented by reference TRBV5-6 and TRBJ2-1, the full variable domain reads DAGVTQSPTHLIKTRGQQVTLRCSPKSGHDTVSWYQQALGQGPQFIFQYYEEEERQRGNFPDRFSGHQFPNYSSELNVNALLLGDSALYLCASSLEGQGNEQFFGPGTRLTVL.

This clone was counted between two and nine times. The chain has TRBV2 and TRBJ2-2, with TRBD2 as a possible D gene (5 bases). Trimming took 4 bases from V and 5 from J, leaving 8 bases between them. CDR1 and CDR2 (germline): SNHLY, FYNNEI. The CDR3 extends over 13 amino acids. The DNA for the CDR3 is TGTGCCAGCAGTGCTACTAGTACCGGGGAGCTGTTTTTT. It encodes CASSATSTGELFF.

The gene calls are TRBV3-1 (or the pseudogene TRBV3-2) and TRBJ2-3, with TRBD2 identical over 8 bases. The CDR3 sequence is 18 residues long. The germline CDR1 and CDR2 sequences are LGHDT and YNNKEL (reference sequence). V lost 3 bases to trimming and J lost 9 bases; unmatched junction nucleotides: 20. The CDR3 region is CASSHQARAGGPRMTQYF. CDR3 sequence (DNA): TGTGCCAGCAGCCACCAAGCTAGGGCGGGGGGCCCCAGGATGACGCAGTATTTT.

The chain uses TRBV2 and TRBJ2-2, with 7 bases identical to TRBD2. Germline V gives CDR1 SNHLY, CDR2 FYNNEI. This CDR3 spans 12 amino acids. With 4 bases clipped from V and 7 bases from J, the junction kept 0 bases outside the gene matches. The CDR3 protein is CASSAGGGELFF. The CDR3 DNA reads TGTGCCAGCAGTGCGGGGGGCGGGGAGCTGTTTTTT. The full variable domain, completed using reference TRBV2 and TRBJ2-2, is EPEVTQTPSHQVTQMGQEVILRCVPISNHLYFYWYRQILGQKVEFLVSFYNNEISEKSEIFDDQFSVERPDGSNFTLKIRSTKLEDSAMYFCASSAGGGELFFGEGSRLTVL.

Only one count was recorded for this clone. The V call is TRBV5-1, the J call TRBJ2-4, with D possibly matching TRBD1 (5 bases). The germline V gene has CDR1 SGHRS and CDR2 YFSETQ. Trimming stripped 4 bases from V and 4 bases from J, with 15 bases between. The CDR3 runs 15 residues. CDR3 sequence reads: CASSIGHPTKNIQYF. CDR3 DNA sequence: TGCGCCAGCAGCATCGGACACCCGACAAAAAACATTCAGTACTTC.

This clone was observed a handful of times. The chain is built from TRBV5-1 and TRBJ2-2; possible D gene TRBD1, 5 bases. CDR1 and CDR2 from the germline V gene are SGHRS and YFSETQ. The CDR3 has 15 amino acids. V dropped 1 base and J dropped 1 base, with 8 bases sitting between them. CDR3 DNA: TGCGCCAGCAGCTTGAGGCAGGGGAACACCGGGGAGCTGTTTTTT. Its protein product is CASSLRQGNTGELFF.

The chain links TRBV4-2 to TRBJ2-6, with D maybe TRBD2 (6 bases). There are 19 residues in the CDR3. The V gene lost 2 bases and the J gene lost 0 bases, with 17 bases spanning the gap. CDR1 LGHNA and CDR2 YNFKEQ come from the germline V gene. CDR3 DNA sequence: TGTGCCAGCAGCCAAACATCCGGGACTCGAAACTCTGGGGCCAACGTCCTGACTTTC. It codes for CASSQTSGTRNSGANVLTF.

The chain uses TRBV2 and TRBJ2-7; 10 positions match TRBD2. Per germline, CDR1 SNHLY and CDR2 FYNNEI. Trimming at V came to 2 bases and at J to 6 bases, leaving 7 bases not matched to a gene. The CDR3 covers 15 residues. CDR3 nucleotides: TGTGCCAGCAGTGAATTGGCTAGCGGGGGAGGCGAGCAGTACTTC. Translating gives CASSELASGGGEQYF.

This chain links TRBV25-1 with TRBJ1-5; D not resolved. Germline CDR1 MGHDK, CDR2 SYGVNS. This CDR3 region has 12 residues. Trimming pared 9 bases from V and 2 bases from J, leaving 8 bases between. The CDR3 loop is CASTAGNQPQHF. DNA of the CDR3: TGTGCCAGTACCGCGGGCAATCAGCCCCAGCATTTT.

The gene calls are TRBV10-3 and TRBJ2-1; 15 bases fit TRBD2. V lost 4 bases and J lost 9; bases outside the gene matches: 7. The CDR3 runs 16 residues. Germline assignment: CDR1 ENHRY and CDR2 SYGVKD. In nucleotides, the CDR3 is TGTGCCATCAGTGGATGGACTAGCGGGAGGGACAGTGAGCAGTTCTTC. This gives the protein CAISGWTSGRDSEQFF.

This sequence joins TRBV2 and TRBJ1-5, with D hard to call. The germline V gene encodes CDR1 SNHLY and CDR2 FYNNEI. The CDR3 spans 15 residues. The germline V and J ends were trimmed by 6 bases and 3 bases, with 15 bases remaining between them. The CDR3 reads CASRGTGLFNQPQHF. The CDR3 DNA reads TGTGCCAGCAGGGGTACCGGACTGTTCAATCAGCCCCAGCATTTT. Full variable domain (outside the CDR3, taken from reference TRBV2 and TRBJ1-5): EPEVTQTPSHQVTQMGQEVILRCVPISNHLYFYWYRQILGQKVEFLVSFYNNEISEKSEIFDDQFSVERPDGSNFTLKIRSTKLEDSAMYFCASRGTGLFNQPQHFGDGTRLSIL.

This clone has more than one count but fewer than ten. The V call is TRBV2, the J call TRBJ1-4; D is unresolved. CDR3 length: 20 residues. Trimming pared 5 bases from V and 0 bases from J, leaving 25 bases between. CDR1 is SNHLY, CDR2 FYNNEI, per germline. This chain's CDR3 is CASSPGKAARTPATNEKLFF. The CDR3, as DNA: TGTGCCAGCAGTCCCGGGAAGGCAGCTCGGACCCCCGCAACTAATGAAAAACTGTTTTTT.

J is TRBJ2-5 and V is TRBV9; TRBD2 aligns across 7 bases. Per germline, CDR1 SGDLS and CDR2 YYNGEE. The V and J ends lost 1 base and 12 bases, in that order; junction bases with no gene match: 9. The CDR3 is made up of 13 amino acids. CDR3 sequence: CASSVLSGAPEYF. Written as DNA, the CDR3 is TGTGCCAGCAGCGTACTAAGCGGGGCGCCTGAGTACTTC.

The chain combines TRBV5-1 with TRBJ2-7, with D hard to call. V lost 4 bases and J lost 13, with 15 bases in between. The CDR3 spans 11 residues. Germline V gene lookup returns CDR1 SGHRS and CDR2 YFSETQ. The CDR3 is CASSGGSPLYF. For the CDR3, the DNA is TGCGCCAGCAGCGGCGGTAGCCCGCTCTACTTC. The variable domain in full, with the rest retrieved from reference TRBV5-1 and TRBJ2-7, is KAGVTQTPRYLIKTRGQQVTLSCSPISGHRSVSWYQQTPGQGLQFLFEYFSETQRNKGNFPGRFSGRQFSNSRSEMNVSTLELGDSALYLCASSGGSPLYFGPGTRLTVT.

This clone was detected a few times. This sequence joins TRBV5-6 and TRBJ2-7; TRBD1 matches at 7 bases. Unmatched junction bases numbered 11, after V lost 4 bases and J lost 4 bases. There are 15 residues in the CDR3. Germline values: CDR1 SGHDT, CDR2 YYEEEE. The CDR3 reads CASSELPTGIYEQYF. The CDR3 DNA reads as TGTGCCAGCAGCGAACTACCGACAGGGATTTACGAGCAGTACTTC.

J is TRBJ2-1 and V is TRBV6-5, with 11 bases lining up with TRBD2. CDR1 and CDR2 from the germline V gene are MNHEY and SVGAGI. The CDR3 is 14 residues long. The V segment lost 7 bases and the J segment 9 bases; nucleotides outside the gene matches: 8. DNA of the CDR3: TGTGCCAGCACCCTATCCGGACTAGCGGGTGAGCAGTTCTTC. It yields the protein CASTLSGLAGEQFF.

This chain joins TRBV6-2 or TRBV6-3 and TRBJ2-5; D is possibly TRBD2 (6 bases). The CDR3 extends over 15 amino acids. The germline V and J ends were trimmed by 0 bases and 0 bases, with 8 bases remaining between them. Germline lookup yields CDR1 MNHEY and CDR2 SVGEGT. DNA of the CDR3: TGTGCCAGCAGTTACTCAGGAGGGTACCAAGAGACCCAGTACTTC. This translates into CASSYSGGYQETQYF.

This clone has more than one count but fewer than ten. This rearrangement joins TRBV9 to TRBJ1-3; D is unresolved. This CDR3 spans 14 amino acids. V was pared by 0 bases and J by 0 bases, with 4 bases between. Germline V gene sequence: CDR1 SGDLS, CDR2 YYNGEE. This chain's CDR3 is CASSVAGSGNTIYF. The CDR3 DNA reads TGTGCCAGCAGCGTAGCGGGCTCTGGAAACACCATATATTTT.

The rearrangement joins TRBV9 to TRBJ2-7; TRBD1 aligns across 7 bases. J gave up 2 bases and V 3 bases, and 8 bases lay outside the gene matches. CDR3 length: 15 residues. Germline assignment: CDR1 SGDLS and CDR2 YYNGEE. The CDR3 DNA reads TGTGCCAGCAGCGAGAGGGGGACAGATACCTACGAGCAGTACTTC. Protein product: CASSERGTDTYEQYF.